The 9 T cell receptor beta chains reported below all come from one sample, sequenced in a study of blood T cell repertoires in COVID-19. The assay was immunoSEQ multiplex PCR, and TCRdb's table has in-frame clones only and misses some. The sample consists of about 310,000 clones, more than 75% of them appearing once. Sequencing was done on a sample of peripheral blood. These receptors were taken from a man in his forties or fifties with active or convalescent COVID-19.

On this clone itself: At the DNA level, this CDR3 is encoded by other sequences in the same sample as well. The chain links TRBV6-1 to TRBJ2-2; maybe TRBD2 (5 bases). The V end lost 3 bases, the J end lost 6 bases, and 20 bases lay between the germline ends. CDR1 is MNHNS and CDR2 is SASEGT in the germline V gene. The CDR3 is 17 amino acids. The CDR3 sequence is CASSEEDSGGAAGELFF. The DNA of the CDR3 is TGTGCCAGCAGTGAGGAGGACTCCGGAGGTGCAGCCGGGGAGCTGTTTTTT.

The chain has TRBV5-4 and TRBJ2-7; TRBD2 agrees at 8 bases. After removal of 3 bases from V and 0 bases from J, the junction contained 5 bases not matched to a gene. The germline gives CDR1 SGHNT, CDR2 YYREEE (reference sequence). The CDR3 totals 15 residues. The CDR3 region is CASSSTGTSSYEQYF. CDR3 DNA: TGTGCCAGCAGCTCGACCGGGACTAGCTCCTACGAGCAGTACTTC.

The J gene is TRBJ1-2, the V gene TRBV4-2; 8 bases line up with TRBD1. The CDR3 has 13 residues. V shed 3 bases and J 4 bases; nucleotides not matched to a gene: 1. In germline, CDR1 is LGHNA, CDR2 YNFKEQ. The CDR3 DNA follows: TGTGCCAGCAGCCACGACAGGGGCTATGGCTACACCTTC. This codes for CASSHDRGYGYTF.

This chain uses TRBV14 with TRBJ2-1; weak D call: TRBD1 (6 bases). The V and J ends lost 4 bases and 4 bases respectively, with 8 bases between them. There are 13 residues in the CDR3. CDR1 SGHDN and CDR2 FVKESK come from the germline V gene. CDR3 coding DNA: TGTGCCAGCAGCCCCGGACAGTACAATGAGCAGTTCTTC. Amino acids: CASSPGQYNEQFF.

This clone was seen just once. The CDR3 reads CASSVGDMGSPLHF. The CDR3 bases are TGTGCCAGCAGCGTAGGCGACATGGGTTCACCCCTCCACTTT. The chain employs TRBV9 and TRBJ1-6; D remains unclear. CDR3 size: 14 residues. Trimming stripped 0 bases from V and 9 bases from J, with 10 bases between. Germline values: CDR1 SGDLS, CDR2 YYNGEE.

The chain links TRBV5-1 to TRBJ1-1; unclear D gene. V was cut by 4 bases and J by 4 bases, with 14 bases left in between. CDR3 length equals 14 residues. Germline assignment: CDR1 SGHRS and CDR2 YFSETQ. Here the CDR3 reads CASSPQDPSTEAFF. The CDR3 region has the DNA TGCGCCAGCAGCCCCCAGGATCCGAGCACTGAAGCTTTCTTT. Combining the CDR3 with reference TRBV5-1 and TRBJ1-1 gives the whole variable domain KAGVTQTPRYLIKTRGQQVTLSCSPISGHRSVSWYQQTPGQGLQFLFEYFSETQRNKGNFPGRFSGRQFSNSRSEMNVSTLELGDSALYLCASSPQDPSTEAFFGQGTRLTVV.

This clone has only a few counts. The rearrangement links TRBV30 to TRBJ2-7; 8 bases are shared with TRBD1. There are 16 residues in the CDR3. Trimming at V came to 1 base and at J to 1 base, leaving 9 bases not matched to a gene. Germline values: CDR1 GTSNPN, CDR2 SVGIG (reference sequence). CDR3 protein: CAWSARHGQGSYEQYF. As DNA, the CDR3 is TGTGCCTGGAGTGCCCGACACGGACAGGGATCCTACGAGCAGTACTTC.

The chain links TRBV6-6 to TRBJ1-5, with TRBD1 as a possible D gene (6 bases). The CDR3 is 14 amino acids. Trimming shortened V by 5 bases and J by 6 bases, and 14 bases separated the two germline ends. Germline CDR1 reads MNHNY; CDR2 reads SVGAGI (reference sequence). The CDR3: CASSGAGAIQPQHF. The CDR3 DNA reads as TGTGCCAGCAGTGGAGCAGGGGCAATTCAGCCCCAGCATTTT.

This clone was observed once. V and J are TRBV2 and TRBJ1-6, with 10 bases aligning to TRBD1. This CDR3 has 14 amino acids. The J segment lost 14 bases and the V segment lost 2 bases, leaving 6 bases of the junction unmatched. Looked up from germline, CDR1 is SNHLY and CDR2 is FYNNEI. In nucleotides, the CDR3 is TGTGCCAGCAGTGAATTGGGACAGGGGCAAACCCTCCACTTT. It translates to CASSELGQGQTLHF.